The rows below give T cell receptor beta chains drawn from one sample of a study of control samples from healthy donors and cancer patients. The assay was immunoSEQ multiplex PCR, and TCRdb's table has in-frame clones only and misses some. This sample yields about 110,000 clones, of which approximately 89% are seen a single time; 7.8% belongs to the top ten. Sample: blood. The receptors were gathered from a woman between 18 and 30 years old in good health. The CDR3 runs from the conserved cysteine through the conserved F or W. The D gene is left open where the match is weak. Size tells how often a clone was seen (once, few, many) or the class of an expanded clone, and some rows leave it out.

>TRBV7-8|TRBD2|15|TRBJ2-2|few
CASSFLAGNTGELFF
TGTGCCAGCAGCTTCCTAGCGGGGAACACCGGGGAGCTGTTTTTT
>TRBV6-1|NA|15|TRBJ1-2|NA
CASSEGLQGLYGYTF
TGTGCCAGCAGTGAAGGGTTACAGGGTCTCTATGGCTACACCTTC
>TRBV7-2|NA|12|TRBJ2-7|NA
CASSRSLYEQYF
TGTGCCAGCAGCAGAAGCCTCTACGAGCAGTACTTC
>TRBV9|TRBD2|15|TRBJ2-1|NA
CASSPGTSGYNEQFF
TGTGCCAGCAGCCCAGGGACTAGCGGTTACAATGAGCAGTTCTTC
>TRBV6-5|NA|15|TRBJ1-1|NA
CASSYSTSQGAEAFF
TGTGCCAGCAGTTACTCGACCTCGCAGGGAGCTGAAGCTTTCTTT
>TRBV6-2/TRBV6-3|TRBD2|14|TRBJ2-7|NA
CASSRTGGTNEQYF
TGTGCCAGCAGCAGAACCGGGGGGACTAACGAGCAGTACTTC
>TRBV7-2|NA|18|TRBJ2-3|once
CASSLGAASIGLADTQYF
TGTGCCAGCAGCCTAGGGGCGGCTAGTATAGGTTTGGCAGATACGCAGTATTTT
>TRBV5-4|NA|16|TRBJ2-1|NA
CASSSQGGAVYNEQFF
TGTGCCAGCAGCTCCCAGGGAGGCGCCGTCTACAATGAGCAGTTCTTC
>TRBV18|TRBD1|16|TRBJ2-7|medium-sized
CASSPSIGDRGNEQYF
TGTGCCAGCTCACCATCAATTGGTGACAGGGGAAACGAGCAGTACTTC
>TRBV7-2|NA|18|TRBJ1-4|NA
CASSLDLENTATNEKLFF
TGTGCCAGCAGCTTAGATCTGGAAAATACTGCAACTAATGAAAAACTGTTTTTT
>TRBV12-3/TRBV12-4|TRBD1|12|TRBJ1-2|NA
CASSATGAGYTF
TGTGCCAGCAGTGCTACAGGGGCTGGCTACACCTTC
>TRBV4-2|TRBD2|16|TRBJ2-3|NA
CASTGTSGSSTDTQYF
TGTGCCAGCACCGGGACTAGCGGTTCTAGCACAGATACGCAGTATTTT
>TRBV27|TRBD2|17|TRBJ2-7|NA
CASSLYRTSGSIYEQYF
TGTGCCAGCAGTTTATATCGGACTAGCGGGAGTATTTACGAGCAGTACTTC
>TRBV4-2|NA|14|TRBJ1-4|few
CASSRQADNEKLFF
TGTGCCAGCAGCCGACAAGCGGATAATGAAAAACTGTTTTTT
>TRBV29-1|TRBD2|15|TRBJ2-1|NA
CSVVGPGTRYNEQFF
TGCAGCGTAGTGGGGCCCGGGACTAGATACAATGAGCAGTTCTTC
>TRBV5-1|NA|17|TRBJ1-1|NA
CASSPLSGAASSTEAFF
TGCGCCAGCAGCCCCTTAAGCGGCGCAGCGAGTAGCACTGAAGCTTTCTTT
>TRBV10-3|NA|15|TRBJ2-2|NA
CAISDRGSNTGELFF
TGTGCCATCAGTGATAGGGGATCTAACACCGGGGAGCTGTTTTTT
>TRBV5-1|NA|15|TRBJ1-6|NA
CASSLEAGKHSPLHF
TGCGCCAGCAGCTTGGAGGCAGGGAAACATTCACCCCTCCACTTT
>TRBV19|NA|16|TRBJ1-1|NA
CASSTGRNWLNTEAFF
TGTGCCAGTAGTACGGGCAGGAATTGGTTGAACACTGAAGCTTTCTTT
>TRBV7-8|NA|14|TRBJ2-3|NA
CASSPRGSPDTQYF
TGTGCCAGCAGCCCAAGGGGGAGTCCTGATACGCAGTATTTT
>TRBV9|TRBD2|16|TRBJ2-2|NA
CASSGGLAGGTGELFF
TGTGCCAGCAGCGGTGGGCTAGCGGGAGGGACCGGGGAGCTGTTTTTT
>TRBV19|NA|14|TRBJ2-4|NA
CASGIRDSTNIQYF
TGTGCCAGTGGCATCCGTGACAGTACAAACATTCAGTACTTC
>TRBV5-1|TRBD1|13|TRBJ2-7|NA
CASSGDRGYEQYF
TGCGCCAGCAGCGGAGACAGGGGGTACGAGCAGTACTTC
>TRBV29-1|TRBD2|13|TRBJ2-7|NA
CSVVSSGAYEQYF
TGCAGCGTTGTGTCCAGCGGGGCCTACGAGCAGTACTTC
>TRBV7-6|TRBD2|15|TRBJ2-1|NA
CASSDSGGGYNEQFF
TGTGCCAGCAGCGATAGCGGGGGGGGATACAATGAGCAGTTCTTC
>TRBV4-3|TRBD1|16|TRBJ2-2|NA
CASSRVGTARTGELFF
TGCGCCAGCAGCCGCGTTGGGACAGCCCGCACCGGGGAGCTGTTTTTT
>TRBV7-9|TRBD1|15|TRBJ2-3|NA
CASSRQDRGYDTQYF
TGTGCCAGCTCAAGGCAGGACAGGGGATATGATACGCAGTATTTT
>TRBV5-1|TRBD2|17|TRBJ2-7|NA
CASSLPTSGPVSYEQYF
TGCGCCAGCAGCTTGCCCACTAGCGGCCCGGTCTCCTACGAGCAGTACTTC
>TRBV5-4|NA|16|TRBJ1-2|NA
CASSRQTGPEGSGYTF
TGTGCCAGCAGCCGACAAACCGGTCCCGAGGGTAGTGGCTACACCTTC
>TRBV23-1|NA|21|TRBJ1-6|NA
CASRLGYNCMTAISYNSPLHF
TGCGCCAGCAGACTGGGGTATAACTGCATGACGGCTATCTCCTATAATTCACCCCTCCACTTT
>TRBV7-2|NA|15|TRBJ1-2|NA
CASSLDSGGALGYTF
TGTGCCAGCAGCTTAGATTCGGGAGGGGCGCTTGGCTACACCTTC
>TRBV24-1|NA|15|TRBJ2-7|NA
CATSDPTGTSYEQYF
TGTGCCACCAGTGATCCAACAGGTACTTCCTACGAGCAGTACTTC
>TRBV4-2|NA|17|TRBJ1-4|NA
CASSPKTRREFQEKLFF
TGTGCCAGCAGCCCAAAGACTCGCAGGGAATTTCAAGAAAAACTGTTTTTT
>TRBV7-9|NA|14|TRBJ2-7|NA
CASSLPGTPYEQYF
TGTGCCAGCAGCTTACCTGGGACCCCCTACGAGCAGTACTTC
>TRBV14|NA|13|TRBJ2-5|NA
CASSPGIVETQYF
TGTGCCAGCAGCCCCGGGATAGTGGAGACCCAGTACTTC
>TRBV30|NA|15|TRBJ1-4|NA
CAWRFYTGLGQKLFF
TGTGCCTGGAGGTTTTACACGGGCCTGGGGCAAAAACTGTTTTTT
>TRBV7-3|NA|15|TRBJ1-1|NA
CASSQDGTHYTEAFF
TGTGCCAGCAGTCAAGATGGGACTCACTACACTGAAGCTTTCTTT
>TRBV19|NA|12|TRBJ1-1|NA
CASRVGLNEAFF
TGTGCCAGTAGAGTCGGATTGAATGAAGCTTTCTTT
>TRBV29-1|TRBD1|15|TRBJ2-1|NA
CSVDEIGGRINEQFF
TGCAGCGTTGACGAGATAGGGGGCCGGATAAATGAGCAGTTCTTC
>TRBV18|NA|15|TRBJ1-2|NA
CASSPLTGTNYGYTF
TGTGCCAGCTCACCCTTGACCGGGACAAACTATGGCTACACCTTC